This paragraph covers one T cell receptor (beta chain) sequence. Its antigen remains unidentified. For TCR, cDNA came from 5'RACE template switching, which added a universal primer site and UMIs. TCRdb re-derived calls from the 5' RACE reads in MiXCR, one entry per CDR3 protein. The sample yields 200,000 to 250,000 distinct CDR3 sequences, under 3.5% seen once. The record originates from a study of T cells after yellow fever vaccination. Across the study: Fractions of limited cellularity were prepared by means of SMART-Seq v4 Ultra Low Input. Study findings and constraints: Weaker overall was a secondary response that nonetheless peaked faster, on day 5 versus 15. Bulk-population clonotypes that are abundant could appear as contaminants in FACS-sorted repertoires.

The TCR was taken from a man between 18 and 29 years old who received the YFV17D yellow fever vaccine. The input for sequencing was CD4+ T cells sorted from PBMCs, taken 10 days after the yellow fever booster vaccination.

The CDR3 DNA follows: TGTGCCAGCAGCGTAGTGGGGGGTGGCTCCCAAGAGACCCAGTACTTC. As protein: CASSVVGGGSQETQYF. The chain employs TRBV9 and TRBJ2-5, with TRBD2 as a possible D gene (6 bases). V lost 0 bases, J lost 1 base, and 13 bases lay in between. This CDR3 region has 16 residues. Germline lookup yields CDR1 SGDLS and CDR2 YYNGEE.